This T cell receptor beta chain emerged from a study of T cell responses to AZD1222 COVID-19 vaccine. The protocol was immunoSEQ multiplex PCR, while the TCRdb copy is restricted to in-frame clones and leaves out a portion. This sample has tens of thousands of clones, with more than 70% found just once. Germline V CDR1 and CDR2: DFQATT, SNEGSKA (reference sequence). CDR3 length: 11 residues. Deletions cut 3 bases from V and 9 bases from J, with 12 bases between. This clonotype was sampled from an adult in good health. Sample: peripheral blood, taken on day 0 of MenACWY control vaccination. The V call is TRBV20-1, the J call TRBJ2-7, with a tentative D call TRBD2 (5 bases). The CDR3 coding sequence is TGCAGTGCTAGGGACCAACTAGGGCAGTACTTC. It translates to CSARDQLGQYF.